This T cell receptor beta chain came from a study of T-cell memory formation after mild COVID-19. Study observations and caveats: The finding that pre-infection memory included some responding clones suggested that cross-reactive memory joined. Those CD4+ clones that contracted were mainly in CM and EM (CD8+ ones in EMRA).

TCRdb re-analysed the 5' RACE reads in MiXCR, keeping a single row per CDR3 protein. The data hold hundreds of thousands of distinct CDR3 sequences, with 15% observed a single time. In its sample, this clonotype was seen many times. Its antigen is currently unknown. Sequenced sample: PBMCs or a T cell subset sorted from them (not recorded which). The TCR originated in an adult woman who had mild COVID-19 (a few samples of this study predate the infection). Cell type and time point are not known.

This CDR3 reads CSVRRDSRPYEQYF. CDR3 DNA: TGCAGCGTCCGCCGGGACAGCCGCCCCTACGAGCAGTACTTC. The chain combines TRBV29-1 with TRBJ2-7; 7 nucleotides match TRBD1. Germline loops: CDR1 SQVTM, CDR2 ANQGSEA. This CDR3 has 14 amino acids. The J segment lost 2 bases and the V segment lost 6 bases, leaving 10 bases of the junction unmatched.